This paragraph covers one T cell receptor beta chain sequence. These data come from a study of blood T cell repertoires in COVID-19. The overall study: From T cells, B-cell-depleted T cells, or PBMCs came the material, which was cDNA or gDNA.

This table comes from immunoSEQ multiplex PCR, and its TCRdb copy is limited to in-frame clones, with some not included. The repertoire holds approximately 290,000 clones, approximately 84% seen once, with 15% to 19% in the top ten. CDR1 and CDR2 (germline): SEHNR, FQNEAQ (reference sequence). V was trimmed by 2 bases and J by 2 bases, leaving 10 bases between them. The CDR3 spans 15 residues. The sample comprised peripheral blood. The rearrangement uses TRBV7-9 and TRBJ1-3; the D is unclear. This receptor was taken from a person aged 65-85 years with COVID-19, enrolled during active disease. CDR3: CASSLSVAPGNTIYF. The DNA for the CDR3 is TGTGCCAGCAGCTTAAGTGTAGCCCCTGGAAACACCATATATTTT.